This T cell receptor beta chain is drawn from a study of T cells in tuberculosis. Background on the study: Samples predate treatment or fall within its first 7 days.

Unsorted cryopreserved PBMC were sequenced, averaging about 93,000 T cells per clinical donor. Clones were read by immunoSEQ multiplex PCR, and TCRdb kept only the in-frame ones, dropping some. The sample yields some 7,900 clones, approximately 95% seen once. There are 16 residues in the CDR3. Germline V CDR1 and CDR2: SGHRS, YFSETQ. Trimming took off 3 bases at V and 3 bases at J, with 18 bases between the two ends. The receptor was isolated from an adult with tuberculosis. The chain joins TRBV5-1 to TRBJ2-5; D might be TRBD2 (6 bases). The specimen was PBMCs. DNA of the CDR3: TGCGCCAGCAGCTCCGGTTGGAGGGCGGGCGAAGAGACCCAGTACTTC. Its translation: CASSSGWRAGEETQYF.